This T cell receptor (beta chain) was sequenced in a study of blood T cell repertoires in COVID-19 (dated by TCRdb to between 2020 and 2021). In terms of the full investigation: Samples from collaborators originated in the United States, Italy and Spain and spanned both the acute and convalescent phases of COVID-19. The material from the prospective study consisted of cDNA or gDNA derived from T cells, B-cell-depleted T cells, or PBMCs. The dataset comprised deeply sampled blood TCRbeta repertoires from subjects exposed to, actively infected with, or recovered from COVID-19. The repertoires were released in a freely available public database intended as a resource for research on the immune response to SARS-CoV-2. Samples came from the ongoing ImmuneRACE study (first 160 participants) plus 1,254 subjects from 6 global collaborators. Nearly every sample came with metadata listing a de-identified subject ID, COVID-19 status, age in years and sex. Where HLA class I and class II types were available, the types were taken from metadata supplied by the sample provider, not from assay-based typing.

Spanning cysteine to phenylalanine, the CDR3 consists of 15 amino acids. Only the CDR3 region is kept as DNA, spanning 45 bases read in frame from base 1. The germline V and J ends show losses of 5 bases and 6 bases respectively, and no gene match explains 7 bases of the junction. Taken from the germline V gene, the CDR1 and CDR2 loops are MNHEY and SVGAGI. In the case of this clone: Its antigen has not been determined. Per-nucleotide qualities are absent, and no much larger clonotype sits a single base away.

TCRbeta CDR3 regions were amplified from genomic DNA by means of the immunoSEQ Assay, a bias-controlled multiplex PCR. As for the authors' bioinformatics: The number of nucleated cells in each sample was estimated by amplification of reference gene primers within the assay. To quantify the absolute abundance of each unique TCRbeta CDR3 rearrangement, sequence reads were collapsed and filtered. For each sample, productive Simpson clonality was calculated by taking the square root of Simpson's diversity index across productive rearrangements. In its TCRdb copy, this immuneACCESS table keeps in-frame sequences only and misses some clones. Where compared with another copy, unresolved V genes explain less than half of these, and the others have no known cause. V, J and clone size reflect that table, while D and trimming were determined from the DNA. Counted in this sample were under 250,000 clones; around four fifths of them appeared once. 27% of the sample comes from the top ten.

The paper as a whole reports these results and caveats: Clinical and demographic metadata were provided uncurated, with the amount varying by source and participant.

The collaborating institutions used their own protocols to collect whole blood in K2EDTA tubes. Collaborator samples were shipped for TCRbeta analysis as frozen whole blood, isolated PBMCs, or DNA extracted from either sample type. The chain joins TRBV6-5 to TRBJ1-6; 7 central nucleotides agree with TRBD1. Material for sequencing was peripheral blood. The sequence was obtained from a man aged 40-49 years with acute or convalescent COVID-19. The nucleotide sequence is given as TGTGCCAGCAGTCGGTTGACAGGGAGTAATTCACCCCTCCACTTT. Translated, this is CASSRLTGSNSPLHF.